This T cell receptor beta chain was sequenced during a study of blood T cells in healthy people across ages. Whole-study context: The template switching approach captured approximately one barcoded beta molecule for every two T cells.

V was pared by 5 bases and J by 8 bases, with 16 bases between. This CDR3 spans 14 amino acids. CDR1 and CDR2 (germline): SGHTA, FQGNSA. With respect to this clonotype: The antigen is undetermined.

PBMCs numbering at least 6 million were isolated per sample. A second 7 to 11 cycle PCR used barcoded and J-beta primers. One entry per CDR3 protein results from TCRdb running MiXCR on the 5' RACE reads. The top ten clones hold roughly 25% of a sample with some 550,000 distinct CDR3 sequences, roughly 48% of them seen once. General observations from the study: A greater number of naive CD4+ cells and higher diversity distinguished long-lived donors from aged donors. One million T cells yielded diversity estimates that were considered underestimates.

This sequence originates from a man at least 80 years old in good health. This chain joins TRBV7-2 and TRBJ2-1; D gene ambiguous. The sequencing input was blood. CDR3 DNA sequence: TGTGCCAGCAGCGCCGATTGGGATGCGGATGAGCAGTTCTTC. Translated: CASSADWDADEQFF.